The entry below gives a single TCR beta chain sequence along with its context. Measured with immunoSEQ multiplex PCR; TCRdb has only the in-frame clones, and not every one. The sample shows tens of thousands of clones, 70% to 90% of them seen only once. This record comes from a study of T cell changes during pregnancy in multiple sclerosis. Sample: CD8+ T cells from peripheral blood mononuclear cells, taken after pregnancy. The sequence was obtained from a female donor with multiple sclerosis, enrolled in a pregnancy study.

The CDR3 loop is CASSLAAFGTGELFF. The CDR3 DNA follows: TGTGCCAGCAGCTTAGCGGCGTTTGGGACCGGGGAGCTGTTTTTT. The rearrangement uses TRBV7-3 and TRBJ2-2; D unclear. V dropped 2 bases and J dropped 5 bases, with 12 bases sitting between them. There are 15 residues in the CDR3. The germline gives CDR1 SGHTA, CDR2 FQGTGA.